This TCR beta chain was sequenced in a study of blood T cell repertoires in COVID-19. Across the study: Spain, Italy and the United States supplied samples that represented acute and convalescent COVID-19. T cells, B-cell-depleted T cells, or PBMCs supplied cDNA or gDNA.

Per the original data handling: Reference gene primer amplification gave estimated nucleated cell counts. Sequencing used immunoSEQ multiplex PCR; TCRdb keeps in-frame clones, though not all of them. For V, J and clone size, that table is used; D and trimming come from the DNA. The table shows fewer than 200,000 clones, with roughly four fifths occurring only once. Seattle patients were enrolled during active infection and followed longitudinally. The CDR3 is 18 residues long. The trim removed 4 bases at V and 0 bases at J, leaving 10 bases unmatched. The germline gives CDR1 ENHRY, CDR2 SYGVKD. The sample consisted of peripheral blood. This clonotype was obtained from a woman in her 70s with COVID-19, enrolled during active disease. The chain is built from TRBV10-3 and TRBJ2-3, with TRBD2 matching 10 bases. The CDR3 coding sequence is TGTGCCATCAGTGGGACGGGACTAGCGAAAACTAGCACAGATACGCAGTATTTT. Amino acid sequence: CAISGTGLAKTSTDTQYF.